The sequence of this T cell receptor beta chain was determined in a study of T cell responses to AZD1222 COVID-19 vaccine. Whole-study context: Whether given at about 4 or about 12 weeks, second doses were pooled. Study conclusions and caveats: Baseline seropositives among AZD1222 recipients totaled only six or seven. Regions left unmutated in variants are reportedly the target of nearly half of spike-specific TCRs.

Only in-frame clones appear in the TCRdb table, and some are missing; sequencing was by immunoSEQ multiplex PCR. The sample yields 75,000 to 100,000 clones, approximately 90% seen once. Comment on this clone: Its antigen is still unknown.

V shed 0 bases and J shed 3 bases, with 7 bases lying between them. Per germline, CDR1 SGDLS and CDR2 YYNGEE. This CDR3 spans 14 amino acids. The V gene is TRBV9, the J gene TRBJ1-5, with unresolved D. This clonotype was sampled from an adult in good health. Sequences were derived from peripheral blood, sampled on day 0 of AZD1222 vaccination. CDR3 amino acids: CASSVAGYNQPQHF. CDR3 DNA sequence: TGTGCCAGCAGCGTAGCTGGGTACAATCAGCCCCAGCATTTT.